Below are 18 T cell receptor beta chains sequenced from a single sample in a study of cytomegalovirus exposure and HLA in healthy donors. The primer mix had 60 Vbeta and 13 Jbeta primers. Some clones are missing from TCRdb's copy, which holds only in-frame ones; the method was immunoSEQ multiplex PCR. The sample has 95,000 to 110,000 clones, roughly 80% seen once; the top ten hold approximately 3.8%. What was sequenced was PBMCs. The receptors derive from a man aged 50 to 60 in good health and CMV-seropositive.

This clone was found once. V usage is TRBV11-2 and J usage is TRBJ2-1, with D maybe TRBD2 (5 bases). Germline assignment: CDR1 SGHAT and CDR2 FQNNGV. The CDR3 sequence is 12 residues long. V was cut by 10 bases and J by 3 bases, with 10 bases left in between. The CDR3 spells CATGLRYNEQFF. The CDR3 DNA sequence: TGTGCCACTGGACTCCGCTACAATGAGCAGTTCTTC.

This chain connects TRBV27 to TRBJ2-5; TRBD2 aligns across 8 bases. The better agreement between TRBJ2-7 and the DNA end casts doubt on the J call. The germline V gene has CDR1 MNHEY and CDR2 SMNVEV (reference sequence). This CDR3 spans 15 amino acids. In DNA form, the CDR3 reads TGTGCCAGCAGACCGACTAGCGCTGCCTCCTACGAGCAGTACTTC. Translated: CASRPTSAASYEQYF.

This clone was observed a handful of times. As DNA, the CDR3 is TGTGCCAGTTCCGGACAGGGGAGTGGAAACACCATATATTTT. Translated, it gives CASSGQGSGNTIYF. This chain uses TRBV19 with TRBJ1-3, with 9 bases matching TRBD1. Germline loops: CDR1 LNHDA, CDR2 SQIVND (reference sequence). The trim removed 8 bases at V and 3 bases at J, leaving 5 bases unmatched. The CDR3 runs 14 residues. Variable domain in full (rest from reference TRBV19 and TRBJ1-3): DGGITQSPKYLFRKEGQNVTLSCEQNLNHDAMYWYRQDPGQGLRLIYYSQIVNDFQKGDIAEGYSVSREKKESFPLTVTSAQKNPTAFYLCASSGQGSGNTIYFGEGSWLTVV.

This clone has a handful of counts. The CDR3 is CASSQLAEETQYF. In DNA form, the CDR3 reads TGCGCCAGCAGTCAACTAGCGGAAGAGACCCAGTACTTC. The rearrangement uses TRBV5-1 and TRBJ2-5, with TRBD2 identical over 8 bases. The germline CDR1 and CDR2 sequences are SGHRS and YFSETQ. The CDR3 sequence is 13 residues long. V lost 5 bases and J lost 3; bases outside the gene matches: 3. Drawing the rest from reference TRBV5-1 and TRBJ2-5, the complete variable domain is KAGVTQTPRYLIKTRGQQVTLSCSPISGHRSVSWYQQTPGQGLQFLFEYFSETQRNKGNFPGRFSGRQFSNSRSEMNVSTLELGDSALYLCASSQLAEETQYFGPGTRLLVL.

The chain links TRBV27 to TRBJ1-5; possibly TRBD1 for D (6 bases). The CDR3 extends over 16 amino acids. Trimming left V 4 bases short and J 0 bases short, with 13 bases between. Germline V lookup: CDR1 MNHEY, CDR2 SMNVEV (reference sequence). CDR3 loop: CASSSGQSYSNQPQHF. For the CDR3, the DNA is TGTGCCAGCAGTTCCGGACAGTCATATAGCAATCAGCCCCAGCATTTT.

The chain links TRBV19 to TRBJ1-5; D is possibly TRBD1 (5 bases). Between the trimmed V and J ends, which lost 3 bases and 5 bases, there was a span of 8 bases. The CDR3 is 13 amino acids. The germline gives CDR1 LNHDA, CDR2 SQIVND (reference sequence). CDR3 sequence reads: CASSMQGDQPQHF. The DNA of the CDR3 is TGTGCCAGTAGTATGCAGGGCGATCAGCCCCAGCATTTT.

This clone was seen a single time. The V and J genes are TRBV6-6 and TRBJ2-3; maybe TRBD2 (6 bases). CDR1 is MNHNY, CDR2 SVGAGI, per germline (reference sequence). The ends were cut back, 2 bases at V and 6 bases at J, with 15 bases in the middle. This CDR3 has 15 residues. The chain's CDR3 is CASSYDGGSSDTQYF. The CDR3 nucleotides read TGTGCCAGCAGTTACGATGGGGGGTCTTCGGATACGCAGTATTTT.

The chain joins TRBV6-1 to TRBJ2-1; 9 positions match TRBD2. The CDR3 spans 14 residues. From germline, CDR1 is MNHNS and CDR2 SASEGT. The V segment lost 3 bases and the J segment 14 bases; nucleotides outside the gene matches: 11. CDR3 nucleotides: TGTGCCAGCAGTGACCTAGCGGGGCTATCCCGAGAGTTCTTC. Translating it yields CASSDLAGLSREFF.

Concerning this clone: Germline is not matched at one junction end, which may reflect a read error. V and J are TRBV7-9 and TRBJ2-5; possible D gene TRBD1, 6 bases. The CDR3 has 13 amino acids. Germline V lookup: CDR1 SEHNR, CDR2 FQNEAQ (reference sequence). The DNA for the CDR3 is TGTTCCAGCAGCCTACAGGGTCTTGAGACCCAGTACTTC. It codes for CSSSLQGLETQYF.

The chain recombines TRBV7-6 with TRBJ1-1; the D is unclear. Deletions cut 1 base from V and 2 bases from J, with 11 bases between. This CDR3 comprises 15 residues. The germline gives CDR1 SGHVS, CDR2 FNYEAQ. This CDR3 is CASSLGLARNTEAFF. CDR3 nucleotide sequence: TGTGCCAGCAGCTTAGGCCTGGCTCGTAACACTGAAGCTTTCTTT.

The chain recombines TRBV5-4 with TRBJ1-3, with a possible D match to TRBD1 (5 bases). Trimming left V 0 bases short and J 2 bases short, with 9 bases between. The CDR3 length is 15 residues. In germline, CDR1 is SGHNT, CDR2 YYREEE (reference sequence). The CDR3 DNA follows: TGTGCCAGCAGCTTGGAGGCAGGGCCTGGAAACACCATATATTTT. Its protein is CASSLEAGPGNTIYF.

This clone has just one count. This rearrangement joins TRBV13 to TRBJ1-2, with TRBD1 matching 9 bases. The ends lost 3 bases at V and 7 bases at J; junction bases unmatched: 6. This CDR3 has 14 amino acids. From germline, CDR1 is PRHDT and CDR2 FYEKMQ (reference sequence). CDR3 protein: CASSLRGQGGGYTF. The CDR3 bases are TGTGCCAGCAGCTTGAGGGGACAGGGTGGTGGCTACACCTTC. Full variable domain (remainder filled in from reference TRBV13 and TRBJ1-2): AAGVIQSPRHLIKEKRETATLKCYPIPRHDTVYWYQQGPGQDPQFLISFYEKMQSDKGSIPDRFSAQQFSDYHSELNMSSLELGDSALYFCASSLRGQGGGYTFGSGTRLTVV.

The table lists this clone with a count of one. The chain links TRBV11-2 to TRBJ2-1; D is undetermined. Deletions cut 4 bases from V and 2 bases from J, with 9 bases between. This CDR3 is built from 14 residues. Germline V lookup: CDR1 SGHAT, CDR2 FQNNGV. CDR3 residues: CASSSRQPYNEQFF. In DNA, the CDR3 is TGTGCCAGCAGCTCTCGACAACCCTACAATGAGCAGTTCTTC.

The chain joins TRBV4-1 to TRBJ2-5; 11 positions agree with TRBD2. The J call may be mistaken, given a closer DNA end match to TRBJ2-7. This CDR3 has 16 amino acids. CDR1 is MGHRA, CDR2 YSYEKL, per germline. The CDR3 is CASSQRTSGLSYEQYF. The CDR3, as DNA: TGCGCCAGCAGCCAACGGACTAGCGGGCTTTCCTACGAGCAGTACTTC.

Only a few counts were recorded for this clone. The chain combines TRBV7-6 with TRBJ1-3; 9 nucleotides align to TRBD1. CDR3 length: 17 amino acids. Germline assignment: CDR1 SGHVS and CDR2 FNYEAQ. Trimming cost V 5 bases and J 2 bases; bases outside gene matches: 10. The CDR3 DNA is TGTGCCAGCAGCCCCAGGGGGGACAGGGATGCTGGAAACACCATATATTTT. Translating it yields CASSPRGDRDAGNTIYF.

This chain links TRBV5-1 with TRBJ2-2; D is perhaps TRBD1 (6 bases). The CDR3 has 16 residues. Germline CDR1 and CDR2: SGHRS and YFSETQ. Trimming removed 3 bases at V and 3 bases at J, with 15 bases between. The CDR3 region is CASSSYTGMDTGELFF. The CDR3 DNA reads TGCGCCAGCAGCTCCTACACAGGGATGGACACCGGGGAGCTGTTTTTT.

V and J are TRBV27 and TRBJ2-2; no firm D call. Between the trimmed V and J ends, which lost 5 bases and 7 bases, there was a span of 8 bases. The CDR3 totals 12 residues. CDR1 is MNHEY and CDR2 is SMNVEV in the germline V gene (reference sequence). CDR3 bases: TGTGCCAGCAGTCTAATTCGCGGGGAGCTGTTTTTT. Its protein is CASSLIRGELFF.

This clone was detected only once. The CDR3 here is CASRETTGVNIQYF. CDR3 nucleotides: TGTGCCAGCAGGGAAACGACAGGGGTAAACATTCAGTACTTC. The rearrangement joins TRBV6-1 to TRBJ2-4, with TRBD1 matching 8 bases. J was trimmed by 6 bases and V by 6 bases; bases with no gene match: 7. The CDR3 spans 14 residues. Germline lookup yields CDR1 MNHNS and CDR2 SASEGT.